This is a list of T cell receptor beta chains from one sample in a study of tumor-infiltrating lymphocytes in localized non-small cell lung cancer. Clones were read by immunoSEQ multiplex PCR, and TCRdb kept only the in-frame ones, dropping some. The table includes about 14,000 clones, more than 60% detected once. Material: lung tumor tissue. Receptors were obtained from a human donor with non-small cell lung cancer. Each CDR3 is given with its conserved first and last residue.

j_call | v_call | cdr3_length | cdr3_aa
TRBJ1-2 | TRBV5-4 | 15 | CASRWVGQGNYGYTF
TRBJ1-4 | TRBV19 | 15 | CASSATVATNEKLFF
TRBJ2-3 | TRBV28 | 18 | CASSSTRLAGASTDTQYF
TRBJ1-6 | TRBV1 | 15 | CTSSRGGGENSPLHF
TRBJ2-2 | TRBV6-5 | 15 | CASRAGTVNTGELFF
TRBJ1-1 | TRBV15 | 13 | CATSRHQATEAFF
TRBJ1-1 | TRBV7-9 | 15 | CASSLETGWGTEAFF
TRBJ1-2 | TRBV5-8 | 14 | CASSLGAGAYGYTF
TRBJ2-2 | TRBV5-1 | 15 | CASSFTLANTGELFF
TRBJ1-2 | TRBV7-2 | 16 | CASSLVSGTGGYGYTF
TRBJ1-2 | TRBV30 | 15 | CAWSFSDRPNYGYTF
TRBJ2-2 | TRBV29-1 | 14 | CSVEGVLGTGELFF
TRBJ1-1 | TRBV27 | 14 | CASSFDSKITEAFF
TRBJ1-2 | TRBV11-1 | 13 | CASSLPSNYGYTF
TRBJ1-4 | TRBV7-9 | 14 | CASSRTGLSEKLFF